The 28 T cell receptor beta chains presented below share a single source sample, sequenced in a study of response to subunit inactivated influenza vaccine. TCRdb reprocessed the RT-PCR reads via MiXCR and lists one record per CDR3 protein. Here the sample spans about 480,000 distinct CDR3 sequences, less than 30% being singletons. The specimen comprised CD4+ T cells sorted from PBMCs, sampled more than 4 days after vaccination. Every receptor here comes from a man aged 45-60 years who received an inactivated influenza vaccine.

This clonotype has just a few counts. This chain joins TRBV10-3 and TRBJ2-1; possibly TRBD1 for D (6 bases). This CDR3 has 15 amino acids. Trimming stripped 2 bases from V and 6 bases from J, with 14 bases between. CDR1 and CDR2 from the germline V gene are ENHRY and SYGVKD. Here the CDR3 reads CAISEAGAASNEQFF. The CDR3 nucleotides are TGTGCCATCAGTGAGGCAGGGGCCGCCAGCAATGAGCAGTTCTTC.

This clonotype turned up a few times. The V and J genes are TRBV12-3 or TRBV12-4 and TRBJ2-1, with 9 nucleotides matching TRBD2. The length of the CDR3 is 15 residues. The J segment lost 9 bases and the V segment lost 4 bases, leaving 10 bases of the junction unmatched. As DNA, the CDR3 is TGTGCCAGCAGTTGGTTAGCGGGGGTTGGAAGTGAGCAGTTCTTC. Amino acids: CASSWLAGVGSEQFF.

The chain recombines TRBV6-1 with TRBJ2-7; possible D gene TRBD2, 6 bases. V was trimmed by 8 bases and J by 1 base, leaving 15 bases between them. The CDR3 spans 14 residues. The germline CDR1 and CDR2 sequences are MNHNS and SASEGT. The CDR3 DNA sequence: TGTGCCAGCGTCCGGGACTGGATTTCCTACGAGCAGTACTTC. This sequence encodes CASVRDWISYEQYF.

This chain uses TRBV29-1 with TRBJ2-3; the match to TRBD1 covers 7 bases. Germline values: CDR1 SQVTM, CDR2 ANQGSEA. There are 13 residues in the CDR3. V lost 7 bases to trimming and J lost 0 bases; unmatched junction nucleotides: 4. CDR3 nucleotides: TGCAGCGGGGGACAGTTTAGCACAGATACGCAGTATTTT. This sequence encodes CSGGQFSTDTQYF.

This clonotype occurred a few times. This chain links TRBV6-1 with TRBJ1-4; D gene unclear. The V end lost 6 bases, the J end lost 8 bases, and 19 bases lay between the germline ends. In germline, CDR1 is MNHNS, CDR2 SASEGT. The CDR3 extends over 15 amino acids. The CDR3 loop reads CASRETALGGEKLFF. CDR3 coding DNA: TGTGCCAGCAGGGAAACGGCACTAGGAGGGGAAAAACTGTTTTTT.

The V and J genes are TRBV4-1 and TRBJ1-2, with no clear D. CDR3 length: 15 residues. CDR1 is MGHRA, CDR2 YSYEKL, per germline. Trimming stripped 4 bases from V and 4 bases from J, with 16 bases between. The CDR3 spells CASSPYTENRYGYTF. CDR3 nucleotides: TGCGCCAGCAGCCCCTACACCGAGAACCGCTATGGCTACACCTTC.

As DNA, the CDR3 is TGTGCCAGCAGCCGGACCGGGACTGAAGAGCAGTACTTC. This encodes CASSRTGTEEQYF. The J gene is TRBJ2-7, the V gene TRBV4-2, with D perhaps TRBD2 (6 bases). V was shortened by 4 bases and J by 7 bases, with 14 bases between the two germline ends. This CDR3 region has 13 residues. The germline gives CDR1 LGHNA, CDR2 YNFKEQ.

The CDR3 protein is CATSGSQGNQETQYF. Written as DNA, the CDR3 is TGTGCCACCAGTGGGAGTCAGGGGAACCAAGAGACCCAGTACTTC. The V gene is TRBV24-1, the J gene TRBJ2-5, with D maybe TRBD1 (6 bases). The CDR3 consists of 15 residues. Germline CDR1 KGHDR, CDR2 SFDVKD. The ends were cut back, 5 bases at V and 0 bases at J, with 12 bases in the middle.

V and J are TRBV3-1 and TRBJ2-1, with D maybe TRBD2 (5 bases). This CDR3 spans 16 amino acids. Per germline, CDR1 LGHDT and CDR2 YNNKEL (reference sequence). The germline V and J ends were trimmed by 2 bases and 6 bases, with 17 bases remaining between them. CDR3 loop: CASSQRAAVRSNEQFF. The DNA of the CDR3 is TGTGCCAGCAGCCAACGTGCAGCGGTTCGTTCCAATGAGCAGTTCTTC.

This clonotype was observed a handful of times. V gene TRBV20-1 combines with J gene TRBJ1-1; D ambiguous. This CDR3 is 13 amino acids long. Germline V gene sequence: CDR1 DFQATT, CDR2 SNEGSKA (reference sequence). V was clipped by 4 bases and J by 2 bases, with 11 bases between them. As DNA, the CDR3 is TGCAGTGCTATAGGGCGGGGTAACACTGAAGCTTTCTTT. Protein: CSAIGRGNTEAFF.

This rearrangement joins TRBV6-5 to TRBJ2-7; 8 bases line up with TRBD1. After removal of 0 bases from V and 2 bases from J, the junction contained 3 bases not matched to a gene. Germline V CDR1 and CDR2: MNHEY, SVGAGI. The CDR3 runs to 15 residues. The CDR3 protein is CASSYSGGQAYEQYF. The CDR3 DNA sequence: TGTGCCAGCAGTTACTCCGGGGGACAGGCCTACGAGCAGTACTTC.

In its sample, this clonotype was seen a few times. This sequence joins TRBV20-1 and TRBJ1-5; D unclear. Germline V gene sequence: CDR1 DFQATT, CDR2 SNEGSKA (reference sequence). Trimming shortened V by 3 bases and J by 4 bases, and 10 bases separated the two germline ends. This CDR3 spans 13 amino acids. CDR3 loop: CSARSYSNQPQHF. CDR3 DNA: TGCAGTGCTAGGAGCTACAGTAATCAGCCCCAGCATTTT.

The table lists this clonotype with many counts. V is TRBV7-2 and J is TRBJ2-1, with TRBD2 matching over 9 bases. This CDR3 contains 15 residues. The ends lost 5 bases at V and 0 bases at J; junction bases unmatched: 2. Germline CDR1 reads SGHTA; CDR2 reads FQGNSA. In nucleotides, the CDR3 is TGTGCCAGCAGCCGTAGCGGGAGCTCCTACAATGAGCAGTTCTTC. Its protein product is CASSRSGSSYNEQFF.

The V call is TRBV10-3, the J call TRBJ1-5, with D possibly being TRBD1 (5 bases). Trimming cost V 3 bases and J 3 bases, with 12 bases left between them. The CDR3 is 15 residues long. Germline CDR1 ENHRY, CDR2 SYGVKD. This CDR3 reads CAISEWGINNQPQHF. The CDR3 DNA sequence: TGTGCCATCAGTGAATGGGGGATCAACAATCAGCCCCAGCATTTT.

This clonotype was recorded a few times. J is TRBJ2-7 and V is TRBV6-1, with D maybe TRBD2 (7 bases). This CDR3 has 13 amino acids. V lost 8 bases, J lost 0 bases, and 11 bases lay in between. Germline values: CDR1 MNHNS, CDR2 SASEGT. The CDR3 here is CASGRGGSYEQYF. The DNA for the CDR3 is TGTGCCAGCGGGAGGGGGGGCTCCTACGAGCAGTACTTC.

This clonotype was counted a few times. The chain has TRBV7-8 and TRBJ2-1; no clear D gene. Germline CDR1 reads SGHVS; CDR2 reads FQNEAQ. V was trimmed by 1 base and J by 7 bases, leaving 8 bases between them. The CDR3 length is 13 residues. Here the CDR3 reads CASSLEGRNEQFF. In DNA, the CDR3 is TGTGCCAGCAGCTTAGAGGGAAGGAATGAGCAGTTCTTC.

This clonotype appeared a few times. J is TRBJ1-1 and V is TRBV7-2, with D tentatively TRBD1 (5 bases). The CDR3 runs 14 residues. The V gene's germline CDR1 is SGHTA and CDR2 FQGNSA. Trimming shortened V by 6 bases and J by 9 bases, and 20 bases separated the two germline ends. The CDR3 bases are TGTGCCAGCAGAGCCGGGACCCCGACCACCCAAGCTTTCTTT. Protein: CASRAGTPTTQAFF. The complete variable domain, with remaining parts taken from reference TRBV7-2 and TRBJ1-1, reads GAGVSQSPSNKVTEKGKDVELRCDPISGHTALYWYRQSLGQGLEFLIYFQGNSAPDKSGLPSDRFSAERTGGSVSTLTIQRTQQEDSAVYLCASRAGTPTTQAFFGQGTRLTVV.

This clonotype was counted at least ten times. CDR3: CASSLGQLITGELFF. CDR3 bases: TGTGCCAGCAGCCTCGGACAGTTGATCACCGGGGAGCTGTTTTTT. V and J are TRBV13 and TRBJ2-2; D is perhaps TRBD1 (6 bases). CDR1 PRHDT and CDR2 FYEKMQ come from the germline V gene (reference sequence). The CDR3 is 15 residues long. Trimming pared 5 bases from V and 4 bases from J, leaving 14 bases between.

This chain connects TRBV5-1 to TRBJ2-5; the match to TRBD2 covers 10 bases. V dropped 4 bases and J dropped 0; count of bases not matched to a gene: 3. Germline V gives CDR1 SGHRS, CDR2 YFSETQ. This CDR3 has 15 residues. The CDR3 DNA sequence: TGCGCCAGCAGCGTAGGACTAGCGGACCAAGAGACCCAGTACTTC. Translating gives CASSVGLADQETQYF.

The rearrangement joins TRBV6-1 to TRBJ1-5; a possible D gene is TRBD1 (5 bases). Trimming removed 5 bases from V and 6 bases from J, with 17 bases in between. CDR3 length: 15 residues. CDR1 MNHNS and CDR2 SASEGT come from the germline V gene. The CDR3 loop reads CASSPAGGIGQPQHF. The CDR3 DNA follows: TGTGCCAGCAGTCCGGCCGGGGGGATCGGTCAGCCCCAGCATTTT.

This clonotype was counted only a few times. The chain combines TRBV12-3 or TRBV12-4 with TRBJ2-3, with 7 bases identical to TRBD2. CDR3 length: 16 residues. Losses at the gene ends were 5 bases for V and 2 bases for J; bases not matched to a gene: 10. The CDR3 DNA reads TGTGCCAGCAGTACGCTTGCGGGAGTTTCCACAGATACGCAGTATTTT. This translates into CASSTLAGVSTDTQYF.

The chain couples TRBV29-1 to TRBJ2-7; weak D call: TRBD2 (6 bases). V was clipped by 6 bases and J by 3 bases, with 18 bases between them. This CDR3 comprises 14 residues. CDR1 and CDR2 (germline): SQVTM, ANQGSEA. The CDR3 coding sequence is TGCAGCGTGGCCGGAGGGGTATGGGGCTACGAGCAGTACTTC. It yields the protein CSVAGGVWGYEQYF.

This clonotype has more than one count but fewer than ten. The V call is TRBV6-5, the J call TRBJ1-5; tentative D call: TRBD1 (6 bases). The CDR3 covers 16 residues. With 0 bases removed from V and 2 bases from J, the gap between germline ends came to 11 bases. Looked up from germline, CDR1 is MNHEY and CDR2 is SVGAGI. In DNA form, the CDR3 reads TGTGCCAGCAGTTACTCAGGGGGAGGGGGCAATCAGCCCCAGCATTTT. Translating it yields CASSYSGGGGNQPQHF.

This chain joins TRBV6-1 and TRBJ2-1, with 8 bases aligning to TRBD2. J was trimmed by 8 bases and V by 7 bases; bases with no gene match: 7. Germline V CDR1 and CDR2: MNHNS, SASEGT. This CDR3 is built from 13 residues. The CDR3 nucleotides read TGTGCCAGCATGACGGGGGGGCCTTATGAGCAGTTCTTC. As protein: CASMTGGPYEQFF.

V and J are TRBV10-3 and TRBJ2-1; 10 nucleotides match TRBD2. Germline-derived CDR1 and CDR2 are ENHRY and SYGVKD. V lost 7 bases, J lost 0 bases, and 6 bases stayed unmatched. The CDR3 contains 16 residues. The CDR3 loop is CAINTAGGSSYNEQFF. For the CDR3, the DNA is TGTGCCATCAACACAGCGGGAGGGAGCTCCTACAATGAGCAGTTCTTC.

The chain carries TRBV14 and TRBJ2-1; 12 bases fit TRBD2. CDR1 is SGHDN, CDR2 FVKESK, per germline. Trimming took 2 bases from V and 5 from J; bases not matched to a gene: 7. CDR3 length: 17 residues. The CDR3 bases are TGTGCCAGCAGCCAATTCTCAGGACTAGCGGGGAACAATGAGCAGTTCTTC. This gives the protein CASSQFSGLAGNNEQFF.

The J gene is TRBJ2-6, the V gene TRBV4-2, with D possibly being TRBD1 (6 bases). Germline V gives CDR1 LGHNA, CDR2 YNFKEQ. The CDR3 consists of 23 residues. V was pared by 4 bases and J by 0 bases, with 31 bases between. CDR3 amino acids: CASSPVVHPGQVGTNSGANVLTF. In DNA form, the CDR3 reads TGTGCCAGCAGCCCAGTTGTTCACCCGGGACAAGTCGGGACAAACTCTGGGGCCAACGTCCTGACTTTC.

In its sample, this clonotype was seen a few times. The V call is TRBV5-1, the J call TRBJ2-1; TRBD1 or TRBD2 may be the D gene (5 bases each). Germline-derived CDR1 and CDR2 are SGHRS and YFSETQ. Trimming removed 4 bases from V and 3 bases from J, with 14 bases in between. This CDR3 comprises 15 residues. The CDR3 region has the DNA TGCGCCAGCAGCGTTGAGGGGCTGAGCTACAATGAGCAGTTCTTC. It specifies CASSVEGLSYNEQFF.